Listed below are T cell receptor beta chains from one sample, sequenced in a study of identical twins. In TCRdb, the 5' RACE reads were re-called with MiXCR into one record per CDR3 protein. Seen here are around 490,000 distinct CDR3 sequences, roughly 13% observed once, and the top ten hold approximately 1%. The data were also submitted as part of a second study, on yellow fever vaccine responses in identical twins.

Material for sequencing was CD4+ T cells sorted from blood. All receptors come from a woman under 30 in good health. CDR3s include the opening cysteine and the closing phenylalanine or tryptophan.

V gene	J gene	CDR3 length	CDR3 protein
TRBV6-1	TRBJ2-7	14	CAMTYRDRGLEQYF
TRBV5-1	TRBJ2-3	14	CASSLERSTDTQYF
TRBV27	TRBJ2-7	14	CASSSGRDSYEQYF
TRBV6-2/TRBV6-3	TRBJ2-2	14	CASTLRGRTGELFF
TRBV20-1	TRBJ2-1	14	CSASGGSLDNEQFF
TRBV7-2	TRBJ2-3	17	CASSSTGLAGFTDTQYF
TRBV7-4	TRBJ2-7	18	CARSSGLAGSLGSYEQYF
TRBV7-9	TRBJ2-7	15	CASSLSRGHEYEQYF
TRBV7-2	TRBJ1-6	16	CASSPSGTANNSPLHF
TRBV14	TRBJ2-7	13	CASSYDRGGEQYF
TRBV10-3	TRBJ2-5	12	CAIGLAGETQYF
TRBV20-1	TRBJ2-3	15	CSAVRDGRDTDTQYF
TRBV12-3/TRBV12-4	TRBJ2-5	11	CASSFQGTQYF
TRBV20-1	TRBJ2-3	15	CSAPTSGVPGDTQYF
TRBV6-5	TRBJ2-3	16	CASIRTSGGPTDTQYF
TRBV5-1	TRBJ2-7	13	CASSPSNSYEQYF
TRBV2	TRBJ2-1	16	CASSPRTSGGYNEQFF
TRBV20-1	TRBJ2-7	13	CSARRQGAGEQYF
TRBV3-1	TRBJ1-3	15	CASSQDGTVENTIYF
TRBV14	TRBJ2-5	13	CASRQTGRETQYF
TRBV5-1	TRBJ2-3	19	CASSPGGLAVPSRTDTQYF
TRBV7-2	TRBJ2-1	15	CASSDWTSGYNEQFF
TRBV7-2	TRBJ2-7	14	CASSLAGTRLFQYF
TRBV30	TRBJ2-7	13	CAWNTGGGREQYF
TRBV29-1	TRBJ2-5	12	CSVERVQETQYF
TRBV12-3/TRBV12-4	TRBJ2-3	14	CASSSRTAAYTQYF
TRBV20-1	TRBJ1-4	15	CSASSGQGSLEKLFF
TRBV7-2	TRBJ1-5	16	CASSAQQDRGGQPQHF
TRBV12-5	TRBJ2-7	14	CASPADRGNYEQYF